The rows below give T cell receptor beta chains drawn from one sample of a study of T cell responses to AZD1222 COVID-19 vaccine. Using immunoSEQ multiplex PCR, the repertoire was profiled, and TCRdb retains in-frame clones only, with some absent. The table records 60,000 to 70,000 clones, roughly four fifths of them present only once. The specimen was peripheral blood, collected on day 0 of AZD1222 vaccination. The receptor source for this set is an adult in good health. Each CDR3 is given with its conserved first and last residue. The order of the fields is J gene, D gene, V gene, clone size, CDR3 protein, CDR3 DNA. A D gene is named only where the DNA matches it firmly. The size entry is marked missing in some rows and otherwise reads once, few, many or a size class.

>TRBJ2-7|NA|TRBV5-1|NA
CASSSLYEQYF
TGCGCCAGCAGCTCCCTCTACGAGCAGTACTTC
>TRBJ2-3|NA|TRBV4-1|NA
CASSRETGSGTQYF
TGCGCCAGCAGCCGCGAGACGGGCTCGGGTACGCAGTATTTT
>TRBJ1-2|TRBD1|TRBV28|NA
CASSDPRGANYGYTF
TGTGCCAGCAGCGACCCCAGGGGGGCGAACTATGGCTACACCTTC
>TRBJ1-6|NA|TRBV2|once
CASRGGPLDSPLHF
TGTGCCAGTCGAGGGGGTCCGTTGGATTCACCCCTCCACTTT
>TRBJ2-3|TRBD2|TRBV3-1/TRBV3-2|NA
CASSQDPRTSGGTDTQYF
TGTGCCAGCAGCCAAGACCCCAGGACTAGCGGGGGGACAGATACGCAGTATTTT
>TRBJ2-3|NA|TRBV18|NA
CASSRAGAAGTDTQYF
TGTGCCAGCTCAAGAGCAGGGGCCGCAGGCACAGATACGCAGTATTTT
>TRBJ1-3|NA|TRBV5-1|NA
CASSLGGGYGNTIYF
TGCGCCAGCAGTCTAGGCGGGGGTTATGGAAACACCATATATTTT
>TRBJ2-7|NA|TRBV11-2|once
CASSPTFGGTYEQYF
TGTGCCAGCAGCCCTACGTTTGGGGGAACCTACGAGCAGTACTTC
>TRBJ1-6|NA|TRBV5-4|few
CASSPGLFEANSPLHF
TGTGCCAGCAGCCCGGGACTGTTCGAAGCGAATTCACCCCTCCACTTT
>TRBJ1-5|NA|TRBV28|NA
CASSLGRLNQPQHF
TGTGCCAGCAGTTTGGGCAGGTTGAATCAGCCCCAGCATTTT
>TRBJ1-1|TRBD1|TRBV19|few
CASHNFAGTGTTEAFF
TGTGCCAGCCATAATTTCGCCGGGACAGGGACCACTGAAGCTTTCTTT
>TRBJ1-1|TRBD1|TRBV3-1/TRBV3-2|few
CASSLGQGGAFF
TGTGCCAGCAGCCTTGGACAGGGAGGAGCTTTCTTT
>TRBJ1-6|TRBD1|TRBV5-4|NA
CASSLTGANNSPLHF
TGTGCCAGCAGCTTGACAGGGGCCAATAATTCACCCCTCCACTTT
>TRBJ2-7|TRBD1|TRBV5-5|NA
CASSVGTATYEQYF
TGTGCCAGCAGCGTCGGGACAGCCACCTACGAGCAGTACTTC
>TRBJ1-1|NA|TRBV7-2|NA
CASSLVSRNTEAFF
TGTGCCAGCAGCTTAGTTTCCAGGAACACTGAAGCTTTCTTT
>TRBJ1-5|NA|TRBV5-5|NA
CASSERYSNQPQHF
TGTGCCAGCAGCGAGCGATATAGCAATCAGCCCCAGCATTTT
>TRBJ2-5|NA|TRBV18|NA
CASSPPGTGPQETQYF
TGTGCCAGCTCACCACCGGGCACAGGGCCCCAAGAGACCCAGTACTTC
>TRBJ2-7|TRBD1|TRBV5-1|NA
CASSGQGSYEQYF
TGCGCCAGCTCGGGACAGGGGTCCTACGAGCAGTACTTC
>TRBJ1-1|NA|TRBV4-1|NA
CASSQTLIRGPTEAFF
TGCGCCAGCAGCCAAACTCTTATCAGGGGTCCCACTGAAGCTTTCTTT
>TRBJ1-2|NA|TRBV10-3|NA
CAISESVTGDYGYTF
TGTGCCATCAGTGAGTCGGTTACCGGGGATTATGGCTACACCTTC
>TRBJ2-7|NA|TRBV6-6|NA
CASRGLSPNEQYF
TGTGCCAGCAGGGGACTCTCTCCCAACGAGCAGTACTTC
>TRBJ1-5|TRBD1|TRBV15|NA
CATSRKRQGNQPQHF
TGTGCCACCAGCAGAAAGCGACAGGGGAATCAGCCCCAGCATTTT
>TRBJ2-2|NA|TRBV20-1|NA
CSASRVGQVNTGELFF
TGCAGTGCTAGTAGGGTCGGGCAGGTCAACACCGGGGAGCTGTTTTTT
>TRBJ2-7|NA|TRBV11-3|NA
CASSLDPRYEQYF
TGTGCCAGCAGCTTAGACCCCCGGTACGAGCAGTACTTC
>TRBJ1-6|NA|TRBV4-3|NA
CASSQESASTLPLHF
TGCGCCAGCAGCCAAGAATCGGCCAGCACTCTACCCCTCCACTTT
>TRBJ2-7|NA|TRBV5-6|NA
CASSLAGEVYEQYF
TGTGCCAGCAGCTTGGCTGGGGAGGTCTACGAGCAGTACTTC
>TRBJ1-2|NA|TRBV28|NA
CASSPMTGPGVYGYTF
TGTGCCAGCAGCCCAATGACAGGACCAGGCGTCTATGGCTACACCTTC
>TRBJ2-6|NA|TRBV4-3|NA
CASSHDTAGGANVLTF
TGCGCCAGCAGCCACGATACGGCGGGTGGGGCCAACGTCCTGACTTTC
>TRBJ2-7|NA|TRBV4-1|NA
CASSWASSYEQYF
TGCGCCAGCAGCTGGGCCAGCTCCTACGAGCAGTACTTC
>TRBJ1-1|TRBD1|TRBV12-3/TRBV12-4|NA
CASSGQGLGGAFF
TGTGCCAGCAGTGGACAGGGGTTAGGGGGAGCTTTCTTT
>TRBJ1-5|TRBD1|TRBV15|NA
CATSRVDGGQGRRSNQPQHF
TGTGCCACCAGCAGAGTCGACGGGGGACAGGGTCGCCGTAGCAATCAGCCCCAGCATTTT
>TRBJ1-2|NA|TRBV6-5|NA
CASSDSTGAHGYTF
TGTGCCAGCAGTGACTCTACCGGGGCCCATGGCTACACCTTC
>TRBJ1-5|NA|TRBV2|once
CASTGTGNQPQHF
TGTGCCAGCACGGGAACAGGGAATCAGCCCCAGCATTTT
>TRBJ2-1|NA|TRBV21-1|NA
CASSRETGRGWNEQFF
TGTGCCAGCAGCAGGGAAACGGGCAGGGGCTGGAATGAGCAGTTCTTC
>TRBJ2-7|NA|TRBV6-2/TRBV6-3|NA
CASSYSTRDTNYEQYF
TGTGCCAGCAGTTACTCGACCCGGGACACCAACTACGAGCAGTACTTC
>TRBJ2-2|TRBD1|TRBV11-3|NA
CASSLVGWGTGDSGELFF
TGTGCCAGCAGCTTAGTCGGGTGGGGGACAGGGGATTCCGGGGAGCTGTTTTTT
>TRBJ2-7|NA|TRBV30|NA
CAWGGGGGEQYF
TGTGCCTGGGGCGGAGGTGGGGGAGAGCAGTACTTC
>TRBJ2-3|TRBD1|TRBV19|NA
CASSTQDRVTDTQYF
TGTGCCAGTAGTACCCAGGACAGGGTCACAGATACGCAGTATTTT
>TRBJ2-1|NA|TRBV6-5|NA
CASSRVQHHEQFF
TGTGCCAGCAGTCGCGTTCAGCACCATGAGCAGTTCTTC
>TRBJ2-5|TRBD2|TRBV6-5|once
CASSYPAGGRQTQYF
TGTGCCAGCAGCTACCCAGCGGGGGGGCGGCAGACCCAGTACTTC
>TRBJ2-2|TRBD1|TRBV2|NA
CASTWRTGGPGELFF
TGTGCCAGCACATGGAGGACAGGCGGACCCGGGGAGCTGTTTTTT
>TRBJ2-1|TRBD2|TRBV18|NA
CASSPPGLAGGYSYNEQFF
TGTGCCAGCTCACCTCCCGGACTAGCGGGGGGCTACTCCTACAATGAGCAGTTCTTC
>TRBJ2-5|NA|TRBV7-8|few
CASSLASETQYF
TGTGCCAGCAGCTTAGCCTCTGAGACCCAGTACTTC
>TRBJ2-1|NA|TRBV30|medium-sized
CASRWVNEQFF
TGTGCCTCTAGGTGGGTAAATGAGCAGTTCTTC
>TRBJ2-7|NA|TRBV9|NA
CASSAGGYPSYEQYF
TGTGCCAGCAGCGCTGGGGGGTACCCTTCCTACGAGCAGTACTTC
>TRBJ2-7|TRBD1|TRBV19|NA
CASSTRQGVRYEQYF
TGTGCCAGTAGTACGCGACAGGGGGTTAGGTACGAGCAGTACTTC
>TRBJ1-6|NA|TRBV10-3|NA
CAISERGGASYNSPLHF
TGTGCCATCAGTGAGCGGGGGGGGGCCTCCTATAATTCACCCCTCCACTTT
>TRBJ1-2|NA|TRBV19|NA
CASSIIGWQDYGYTF
TGTGCCAGTAGTATCATAGGTTGGCAGGACTATGGCTACACCTTC
>TRBJ2-1|NA|TRBV20-1|NA
CSASGGRWEQFF
TGCAGTGCTAGTGGGGGCCGGTGGGAGCAGTTCTTC
>TRBJ1-2|NA|TRBV29-1|few
CSVGQDYGYTF
TGCAGCGTTGGCCAGGACTATGGCTACACCTTC
>TRBJ2-7|TRBD2|TRBV7-2|NA
CASSLVSGGASSYEQYF
TGTGCCAGCAGCTTAGTAAGCGGGGGGGCCAGCTCCTACGAGCAGTACTTC
>TRBJ2-3|NA|TRBV5-1|NA
CASSLEGGAIQIRTYF
TGCGCCAGCAGCTTGGAAGGCGGGGCGATACAGATACGCACGTATTTT
>TRBJ1-1|NA|TRBV3-1/TRBV3-2|once
CASSQGPGENTEAFF
TGTGCCAGCAGCCAAGGCCCGGGGGAGAACACTGAAGCTTTCTTT
>TRBJ2-3|NA|TRBV19|NA
CASSIDRADTQYF
TGTGCCAGTAGTATAGATCGAGCAGATACGCAGTATTTT
>TRBJ2-3|NA|TRBV10-3|NA
CAISDLGGFTDTQYF
TGTGCCATCAGTGATTTAGGGGGGTTTACAGATACGCAGTATTTT
>TRBJ1-6|TRBD1|TRBV28|few
CASSPPGQGPSSYNSPLHF
TGTGCCAGCAGCCCCCCGGGACAGGGCCCTAGCTCCTATAATTCACCCCTCCACTTT
>TRBJ2-7|TRBD1|TRBV19|NA
CASSMYAGTGTYEQYF
TGTGCCAGTAGTATGTACGCCGGGACAGGGACGTACGAGCAGTACTTC
>TRBJ2-7|NA|TRBV4-1|few
CASSQDLMAEQYF
TGCGCCAGCAGCCAAGATTTGATGGCGGAGCAGTACTTC
>TRBJ1-6|NA|TRBV9|NA
CASSVGTLASPLHF
TGTGCCAGCAGCGTAGGGACCCTTGCTTCACCCCTCCACTTT
>TRBJ2-3|TRBD2|TRBV5-5|few
CASSLGTSAADTQYF
TGTGCCAGCAGCTTGGGGACTAGCGCAGCCGATACGCAGTATTTT